The present T cell receptor beta chain was sequenced within a study of blood T cell repertoires in COVID-19. Sequencing was performed with immunoSEQ multiplex PCR; in TCRdb, only in-frame clones are kept and a portion is missing. Here the sample spans 100,000 to 150,000 clones, almost 85% being singletons. Sample: peripheral blood. The TCR comes from a woman under 40 who had recovered from COVID-19.

The CDR3: CASSFFDRNGYTF. CDR3 DNA: TGTGCCAGCAGTTTTTTCGACAGAAATGGCTACACCTTC. The chain recombines TRBV5-4 with TRBJ1-2; possibly TRBD1 for D (5 bases). CDR3 length: 13 amino acids. Germline CDR1 is SGHNT and CDR2 is YYREEE (reference sequence). V lost 5 bases to trimming and J lost 6 bases, with 14 bases between them.